The 13 T cell receptor beta chains below were found in one sample sequenced in a study of blood T cell repertoires in COVID-19. Sequencing was performed with immunoSEQ multiplex PCR; in TCRdb, only in-frame clones are kept and a portion is missing. The sample has under 200,000 clones; about 82% are singletons. Material: peripheral blood. The receptor source for this set is a man aged 45-65 years with active or convalescent COVID-19.

CDR3 DNA: TGTGCCAGCAGTTCGCTTGCGGGGGTAGTCGATGAGCAGTTCTTC. Protein sequence: CASSSLAGVVDEQFF. The chain couples TRBV27 to TRBJ2-1; 7 positions match TRBD2. Trimming at V came to 4 bases and at J to 8 bases, leaving 11 bases not matched to a gene. The CDR3 is made up of 15 amino acids. Germline values: CDR1 MNHEY, CDR2 SMNVEV (reference sequence).

J is TRBJ2-7 and V is TRBV21-1; TRBD1 was called by the table and not checked on the DNA. TRBV21-1 is a pseudogene. The CDR3 totals 13 residues. CDR3 nucleotides: TGTGCCAGCAGCAGTTTCAGGATCTACGAGCAGTACTTC. Translating gives CASSSFRIYEQYF.

The genes are TRBV5-4 and TRBJ2-1, with TRBD2 as a possible D gene (7 bases). The germline V and J ends were trimmed by 3 bases and 9 bases, with 25 bases remaining between them. The CDR3 is made up of 17 amino acids. Per germline, CDR1 SGHNT and CDR2 YYREEE (reference sequence). CDR3 sequence (DNA): TGTGCCAGCAGCTCTGGTGGGGGGGCCGATATGGTGGTTGAGCAGTTCTTC. Encoded protein: CASSSGGGADMVVEQFF.

V and J are TRBV28 and TRBJ2-1, with TRBD2 identical over 14 bases. Germline lookup yields CDR1 MDHEN and CDR2 SYDVKM. The CDR3 loop spans 14 amino acids. V shed 6 bases, J shed 12 bases, and the junction held 7 bases outside the gene matches. The CDR3 nucleotides read TGTGCCAGCAGCCGACTAGCGGGAGGGCCAAGGCAGTTCTTC. This gives the protein CASSRLAGGPRQFF.

The chain has TRBV4-3 and TRBJ1-6; a weak D match, TRBD1 (5 bases). Per the germline V gene, CDR1 is LGHNA and CDR2 is YSLEER. This CDR3 has 14 residues. The V end lost 0 bases, the J end lost 9 bases, and 9 bases lay between the germline ends. The CDR3 DNA sequence: TGCGCCAGCAGCCAAGATCCGGGGGGTTCACCCCTCCACTTT. It specifies CASSQDPGGSPLHF.

This clone was seen only once. V usage is TRBV7-3 and J usage is TRBJ1-1; TRBD1 might be the D (5 bases). V was clipped by 9 bases and J by 3 bases, with 17 bases between them. The CDR3 has 14 amino acids. Germline loops: CDR1 SGHTA, CDR2 FQGTGA. The CDR3 sequence is CASKRAGWDTEAFF. The CDR3 DNA reads TGTGCCAGTAAAAGGGCAGGGTGGGACACTGAAGCTTTCTTT.

The V gene is TRBV20-1, the J gene TRBJ1-5; no clear D gene. CDR3 length: 12 amino acids. V lost 3 bases, J lost 6 bases, and 9 bases lay in between. Germline values: CDR1 DFQATT, CDR2 SNEGSKA (reference sequence). As DNA, the CDR3 is TGCAGTGCTAGTAGTCGGGGTCAGCCCCAGCATTTT. This encodes CSASSRGQPQHF.

The chain is built from TRBV30 and TRBJ1-6; tentative D call: TRBD1 (6 bases). Trimming shortened V by 1 base and J by 10 bases, and 11 bases separated the two germline ends. Germline V gives CDR1 GTSNPN, CDR2 SVGIG (reference sequence). CDR3 size: 13 residues. CDR3 in amino acids: CAWSDRVESPLHF. The CDR3 DNA sequence: TGTGCCTGGAGTGACAGGGTGGAGTCACCCCTCCACTTT.

The rearrangement uses TRBV4-2 and TRBJ2-2, with 14 nucleotides matching TRBD2. V trimming: 4 bases; J trimming: 1 base; junction bases outside the gene matches: 5. Per germline, CDR1 LGHNA and CDR2 YNFKEQ. This CDR3 has 18 amino acids. The CDR3 loop is CASSPVGTSGRNTGELFF. CDR3 DNA sequence: TGTGCCAGCAGCCCAGTGGGGACTAGCGGGAGGAACACCGGGGAGCTGTTTTTT.

This clone was observed once. The chain uses TRBV10-1 and TRBJ1-6, with TRBD1 matching 12 bases. CDR3 length: 17 residues. CDR1 is WNHNN, CDR2 SYGVQD, per germline (reference sequence). Unmatched junction bases numbered 5, after V lost 2 bases and J lost 6 bases. CDR3 nucleotides: TGCGCCAGCAGTGAGCACCGGGACAGGGGGCTTAATTCACCCCTCCACTTT. Translation: CASSEHRDRGLNSPLHF.

The gene calls are TRBV5-1 and TRBJ2-5; 9 positions agree with TRBD2. CDR1 is SGHRS and CDR2 is YFSETQ in the germline V gene. The CDR3 has 15 residues. The V segment lost 4 bases and the J segment 7 bases; nucleotides outside the gene matches: 11. The chain's CDR3 is CASSEDGGGAVTQYF. The CDR3 region has the DNA TGCGCCAGCAGCGAGGATGGCGGGGGGGCCGTGACCCAGTACTTC. Complete variable domain (other parts from reference TRBV5-1 and TRBJ2-5): KAGVTQTPRYLIKTRGQQVTLSCSPISGHRSVSWYQQTPGQGLQFLFEYFSETQRNKGNFPGRFSGRQFSNSRSEMNVSTLELGDSALYLCASSEDGGGAVTQYFGPGTRLLVL.

The rearrangement links TRBV19 to TRBJ2-1; 11 bases match TRBD1. CDR3 length: 18 amino acids. The germline V gene has CDR1 LNHDA and CDR2 SQIVND (reference sequence). V gave up 4 bases and J gave up 0 bases; unmatched junction bases: 8. The CDR3 nucleotides read TGTGCCAGTAGTAGCCTCGGGACAGGGGGTTTCTCCTACAATGAGCAGTTCTTC. Protein product: CASSSLGTGGFSYNEQFF.

This clone has a single count. The chain joins TRBV19 to TRBJ2-3; 8 nucleotides agree with TRBD2. This CDR3 contains 16 residues. V trimming: 3 bases; J trimming: 4 bases; junction bases outside the gene matches: 9. Germline loops: CDR1 LNHDA, CDR2 SQIVND (reference sequence). CDR3 bases: TGTGCCAGTAGTATCCGTGGGACTAGGATTTCAGATACGCAGTATTTT. Translating it yields CASSIRGTRISDTQYF.